These 20 T cell receptor beta chains originate from one sample sequenced in a study of T cells after posttransplantation cyclophosphamide. Some clones are missing from TCRdb's copy, which holds only in-frame ones; the method was immunoSEQ multiplex PCR. The sample has 6,500 to 8,000 clones, roughly three quarters seen once. The sequencing sample was made of memory CD4+ T cells sorted from blood. The receptor set was obtained from a woman aged 45-65 years in good health and a related stem cell transplant donor.

The chain combines TRBV5-1 with TRBJ1-2; the match to TRBD1 covers 10 bases. Trimming removed 6 bases from V and 7 bases from J; junction bases left unmatched: 6. This CDR3 has 13 residues. The V gene's germline CDR1 is SGHRS and CDR2 YFSETQ. CDR3 DNA: TGCGCCAGCACATCAGGACAGGGGGTTGGCTACACCTTC. It specifies CASTSGQGVGYTF.

J is TRBJ1-1 and V is TRBV11-2; D unresolved. Germline V gene lookup returns CDR1 SGHAT and CDR2 FQNNGV. The CDR3 consists of 15 residues. V shed 4 bases and J shed 4 bases, with 16 bases lying between them. The CDR3 protein is CASSYGRASGTEAFF. The CDR3, as DNA: TGTGCCAGCAGCTATGGGAGGGCGTCGGGCACTGAAGCTTTCTTT. Based on the CDR3 plus reference TRBV11-2 and TRBJ1-1, the full variable domain is EAGVAQSPRYKIIEKRQSVAFWCNPISGHATLYWYQQILGQGPKLLIQFQNNGVVDDSQLPKDRFSAERLKGVDSTLKIQPAKLEDSAVYLCASSYGRASGTEAFFGQGTRLTVV.

The rearrangement joins TRBV5-1 to TRBJ1-6; no clear D gene. V lost 4 bases to trimming and J lost 5 bases, with 16 bases between them. The germline V gene has CDR1 SGHRS and CDR2 YFSETQ. The CDR3 extends over 16 amino acids. The CDR3 region has the DNA TGCGCCAGCAGCACAATGCCGGGAGTTAATAATTCACCCCTCCACTTT. It codes for CASSTMPGVNNSPLHF.

CDR3 DNA: TGTGCCAGCAGCCAAACGGAGGCCGGGGAGCTGTTTTTT. It encodes CASSQTEAGELFF. The rearrangement joins TRBV2 to TRBJ2-2, with D perhaps TRBD2 (5 bases). The CDR3 spans 13 residues. Per the germline V gene, CDR1 is SNHLY and CDR2 is FYNNEI. With 6 bases removed from V and 6 bases from J, the gap between germline ends came to 11 bases.

The chain employs TRBV7-2 and TRBJ2-4, with D maybe TRBD2 (6 bases). The V and J ends lost 2 bases and 9 bases respectively, with 23 bases between them. The CDR3 spans 17 residues. Germline CDR1 reads SGHTA; CDR2 reads FQGNSA. In nucleotides, the CDR3 is TGTGCCAGCAGCTTAAGAGTGGCCAACCGAATGGGGGGCATTCAGTACTTC. Amino acids: CASSLRVANRMGGIQYF. Drawing the rest from reference TRBV7-2 and TRBJ2-4, the complete variable domain is GAGVSQSPSNKVTEKGKDVELRCDPISGHTALYWYRQSLGQGLEFLIYFQGNSAPDKSGLPSDRFSAERTGGSVSTLTIQRTQQEDSAVYLCASSLRVANRMGGIQYFGAGTRLSVL.

The gene calls are TRBV5-4 and TRBJ1-4, with 7 bases fitting TRBD1. The CDR3 covers 16 residues. Trimming cost V 1 base and J 0 bases; bases outside gene matches: 3. The V gene's germline CDR1 is SGHNT and CDR2 YYREEE (reference sequence). The CDR3 spells CASSLTGDATNEKLFF. The DNA for the CDR3 is TGTGCCAGCAGCTTGACAGGGGATGCAACTAATGAAAAACTGTTTTTT.

The rearrangement uses TRBV6-5 and TRBJ1-2, with unresolved D. CDR3 length: 14 residues. Per germline, CDR1 MNHEY and CDR2 SVGAGI. V shed 5 bases and J shed 8 bases, with 18 bases lying between them. The CDR3 reads CASSIGRFSGGYTF. The CDR3 DNA follows: TGTGCCAGCAGTATAGGTAGATTCTCGGGGGGCTACACCTTC.

The V call is TRBV30, the J call TRBJ1-2, with no clear D. V was shortened by 3 bases and J by 4 bases, with 12 bases between the two germline ends. CDR1 is GTSNPN and CDR2 is SVGIG in the germline V gene (reference sequence). CDR3 length: 13 amino acids. CDR3 amino acids: CAWRTEVGYGYTF. The DNA of the CDR3 is TGTGCCTGGAGAACCGAGGTGGGCTATGGCTACACCTTC.

This clone showed up just once. The V call is TRBV5-1, the J call TRBJ1-1; 7 bases agree with TRBD1. The V segment lost 5 bases and the J segment 3 bases; nucleotides outside the gene matches: 10. Germline CDR1 and CDR2: SGHRS and YFSETQ. The CDR3 totals 15 residues. As DNA, the CDR3 is TGCGCCAGCAGGGGGACAGTCGTAAGACACACTGAAGCTTTCTTT. It codes for CASRGTVVRHTEAFF.

By sample fraction, this clone is medium-sized. The V gene is TRBV7-2, the J gene TRBJ2-7; D is undetermined. Germline V gives CDR1 SGHTA, CDR2 FQGNSA. The length of the CDR3 is 12 residues. The ends were cut back, 4 bases at V and 9 bases at J, with 13 bases in the middle. This chain's CDR3 is CASSSVTWRQYF. The CDR3 bases are TGTGCCAGCAGCTCCGTTACGTGGAGGCAGTACTTC.

J is TRBJ1-5 and V is TRBV5-5; D unclear. CDR3 length: 12 amino acids. Germline CDR1 reads SGHKS; CDR2 reads YYEKEE (reference sequence). Trimming shortened V by 4 bases and J by 8 bases, and 10 bases separated the two germline ends. CDR3 sequence reads: CASSPPGKPQHF. CDR3 bases: TGTGCCAGCAGCCCTCCAGGCAAGCCCCAGCATTTT. The full variable domain, rest sourced from reference TRBV5-5 and TRBJ1-5, is DAGVTQSPTHLIKTRGQQVTLRCSPISGHKSVSWYQQVLGQGPQFIFQYYEKEERGRGNFPDRFSARQFPNYSSELNVNALLLGDSALYLCASSPPGKPQHFGDGTRLSIL.

This clone was recorded a few times. The chain combines TRBV6-6 with TRBJ1-1; weak D call: TRBD1 (5 bases). Germline V gives CDR1 MNHNY, CDR2 SVGAGI (reference sequence). The CDR3 consists of 13 residues. Trimming took off 4 bases at V and 2 bases at J, with 8 bases between the two ends. CDR3 residues: CASSSTANTEAFF. The CDR3 region has the DNA TGTGCCAGCAGTTCGACAGCAAACACTGAAGCTTTCTTT.

This clone appeared a single time. One end of the junction does not line up with germline, which may come from a read error. The genes are TRBV5-5 and TRBJ1-3, with TRBD1 matching 7 bases. Germline CDR1 reads SGHKS; CDR2 reads YYEKEE (reference sequence). The CDR3 is made up of 17 amino acids. The CDR3: CASSRVTGALSGSTIYF. CDR3 in DNA: TGTGCCAGCAGCCGGGTAACAGGGGCCCTCTCTGGAAGCACCATATATTTT. The full variable domain, in which reference TRBV5-5 and TRBJ1-3 provide the parts outside the CDR3, is DAGVTQSPTHLIKTRGQQVTLRCSPISGHKSVSWYQQVLGQGPQFIFQYYEKEERGRGNFPDRFSARQFPNYSSELNVNALLLGDSALYLCASSRVTGALSGSTIYFGEGSWLTVV.

The rearrangement links TRBV5-1 to TRBJ1-6, with 8 bases that match TRBD1. This CDR3 is 14 amino acids long. Trimming at V came to 0 bases and at J to 7 bases, leaving 0 bases not matched to a gene. The germline V gene has CDR1 SGHRS and CDR2 YFSETQ. Here the CDR3 DNA reads TGCGCCAGCAGCTTGGACAGGGGGAATTCACCCCTCCACTTT. Protein: CASSLDRGNSPLHF.

This chain uses TRBV27 with TRBJ1-1, with unresolved D. This CDR3 spans 12 amino acids. From germline, CDR1 is MNHEY and CDR2 SMNVEV (reference sequence). The V and J ends lost 6 bases and 6 bases respectively, with 11 bases between them. In nucleotides, the CDR3 is TGTGCCAGCAGGGAGCTTCGGTCTGAAGCTTTCTTT. This translates into CASRELRSEAFF.

The chain's CDR3 is CASSQEALAGANEQFF. The CDR3 DNA is TGCGCCAGCAGCCAAGAGGCACTAGCGGGAGCCAATGAGCAGTTCTTC. The rearrangement joins TRBV4-3 to TRBJ2-1; 11 positions match TRBD2. Germline trimming cut 0 bases from V and 6 bases from J; bases unmatched to any gene: 4. The CDR3 runs 16 residues. Germline V lookup: CDR1 LGHNA, CDR2 YSLEER.

The rearrangement links TRBV29-1 to TRBJ2-7, with D maybe TRBD2 (6 bases). From germline, CDR1 is SQVTM and CDR2 ANQGSEA. There are 12 residues in the CDR3. Trimming left V 6 bases short and J 4 bases short, with 13 bases between. The CDR3 loop reads CSVDEEGYEQYF. The CDR3 DNA is TGCAGCGTAGATGAGGAGGGTTACGAGCAGTACTTC.

The chain joins TRBV21-1 to TRBJ1-2. TRBV21-1 is described as a pseudogene. The CDR3 has 15 residues. The CDR3 bases are TGTGCCAGCAGCAAACGCCCGGGACTGCCCTATGGCTACACCTTC. This gives the protein CASSKRPGLPYGYTF.

The chain joins TRBV7-6 to TRBJ1-1; weak D call: TRBD1 (6 bases). CDR1 is SGHVS, CDR2 FNYEAQ, per germline. The V end was cut by 0 bases, the J end by 5 bases, with 10 bases between. The CDR3 runs 14 residues. The CDR3 region is CASSLAGGMTEAFF. The CDR3 DNA reads as TGTGCCAGCAGCTTAGCAGGGGGTATGACTGAAGCTTTCTTT.

This chain links TRBV30 with TRBJ2-4, with TRBD2 identical over 12 bases. Looked up from germline, CDR1 is GTSNPN and CDR2 is SVGIG (reference sequence). V shed 2 bases, J shed 7 bases, and the junction held 15 bases outside the gene matches. The CDR3 sequence is 18 residues long. The CDR3 DNA reads as TGTGCCTGGAGTCCGAGGGGTGGACTAGCGGGACGTGGGAACATTCAGTACTTC. It translates to CAWSPRGGLAGRGNIQYF. The whole variable domain, remainder taken from reference TRBV30 and TRBJ2-4, is SQTIHQWPATLVQPVGSPLSLECTVEGTSNPNLYWYRQAAGRGLQLLFYSVGIGQISSEVPQNLSASRPQDRQFILSSKKLLLSDSGFYLCAWSPRGGLAGRGNIQYFGAGTRLSVL.